These 4 T cell receptor beta chains were all obtained from the same sample, sequenced in a study of shared clonotypes between healthy human individuals. The table came from immunoSEQ multiplex PCR; TCRdb's copy has only in-frame clones and leaves some out. The sample holds some 2.1 million clones, 80% to 95% seen once. The naive CD8 fraction comprised CD45RO-negative cells positively selected for CCR7 and excluded terminally differentiated effector memory CD45RA+ cells. The sequenced material came from naive CD8+ T cells from PBMCs. The receptors stem from a young man in good health. Some clones in this sample may be carry-over from other donors' samples.

The chain recombines TRBV9 with TRBJ1-1; the match to TRBD1 covers 8 bases. There are 14 residues in the CDR3. V was clipped by 4 bases and J by 5 bases; unmatched bases: 7. CDR1 SGDLS and CDR2 YYNGEE come from the germline V gene. CDR3 protein: CASSIPTGGTEAFF. The CDR3 DNA sequence: TGTGCCAGCAGCATCCCCACAGGGGGAACTGAAGCTTTCTTT.

The chain carries TRBV7-2 and TRBJ1-5; 9 bases are shared with TRBD1. Germline assignment: CDR1 SGHTA and CDR2 FQGNSA. Trimming removed 5 bases from V and 1 base from J; junction bases left unmatched: 6. The CDR3 is made up of 16 amino acids. CDR3 DNA sequence: TGTGCCAGCAGCCCGGACAGGGGAAACAGCAATCAGCCCCAGCATTTT. This codes for CASSPDRGNSNQPQHF.

The rearrangement joins TRBV9 to TRBJ1-3; D is unresolved. Trimming took 2 bases from V and 1 from J, leaving 10 bases between them. This CDR3 is built from 15 residues. Germline V gives CDR1 SGDLS, CDR2 YYNGEE. The CDR3 nucleotides are TGTGCCAGCAGCGTTTACGATATTTCTGGAAACACCATATATTTT. Translating it yields CASSVYDISGNTIYF. The full variable domain, with the rest looked up from reference TRBV9 and TRBJ1-3, is DSGVTQTPKHLITATGQRVTLRCSPRSGDLSVYWYQQSLDQGLQFLIQYYNGEERAKGNILERFSAQQFPDLHSELNLSSLELGDSALYFCASSVYDISGNTIYFGEGSWLTVV.

J is TRBJ1-3 and V is TRBV28; D perhaps matches TRBD1 (5 bases). The CDR3 extends over 15 amino acids. CDR1 and CDR2 (germline): MDHEN, SYDVKM. V lost 4 bases, J lost 7 bases, and 17 bases lay in between. The CDR3 spells CASSSWDASGNTIYF. The CDR3 coding sequence is TGTGCCAGCAGTTCCTGGGACGCTTCAGGGAACACCATATATTTT.